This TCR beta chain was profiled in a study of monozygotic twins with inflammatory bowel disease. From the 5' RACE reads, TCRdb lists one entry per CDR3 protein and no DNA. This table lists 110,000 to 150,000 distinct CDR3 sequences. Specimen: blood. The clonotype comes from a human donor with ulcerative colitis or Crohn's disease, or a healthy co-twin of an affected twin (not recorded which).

The CDR3 sequence is CASVVSGGSNYEQYF. The chain joins TRBV28 to TRBJ2-7; there is no DNA to check the TCRdb D call of TRBD2. Germline V CDR1 and CDR2: MDHEN, SYDVKM. This CDR3 comprises 15 residues. Together with reference TRBV28 and TRBJ2-7, the CDR3 gives the full variable domain: DVKVTQSSRYLVKRTGEKVFLECVQDMDHENMFWYRQDPGLGLRLIYFSYDVKMKEKGDIPEGYSVSREKKERFSLILESASTNQTSMYLCASVVSGGSNYEQYFGPGTRLTVT.